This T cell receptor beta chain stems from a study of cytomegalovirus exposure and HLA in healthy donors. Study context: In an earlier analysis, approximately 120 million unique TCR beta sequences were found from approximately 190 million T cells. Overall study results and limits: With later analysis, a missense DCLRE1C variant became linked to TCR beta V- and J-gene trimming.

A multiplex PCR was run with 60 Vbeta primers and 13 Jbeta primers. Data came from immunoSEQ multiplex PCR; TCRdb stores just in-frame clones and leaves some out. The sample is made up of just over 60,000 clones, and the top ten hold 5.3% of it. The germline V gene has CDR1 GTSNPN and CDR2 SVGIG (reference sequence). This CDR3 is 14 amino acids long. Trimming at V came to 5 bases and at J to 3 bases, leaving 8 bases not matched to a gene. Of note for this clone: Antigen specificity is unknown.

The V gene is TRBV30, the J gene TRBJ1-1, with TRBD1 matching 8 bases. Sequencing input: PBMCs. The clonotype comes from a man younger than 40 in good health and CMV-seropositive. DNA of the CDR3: TGTGCCTGGGGACAGGGCCTTCCGTACACTGAAGCTTTCTTT. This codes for CAWGQGLPYTEAFF.